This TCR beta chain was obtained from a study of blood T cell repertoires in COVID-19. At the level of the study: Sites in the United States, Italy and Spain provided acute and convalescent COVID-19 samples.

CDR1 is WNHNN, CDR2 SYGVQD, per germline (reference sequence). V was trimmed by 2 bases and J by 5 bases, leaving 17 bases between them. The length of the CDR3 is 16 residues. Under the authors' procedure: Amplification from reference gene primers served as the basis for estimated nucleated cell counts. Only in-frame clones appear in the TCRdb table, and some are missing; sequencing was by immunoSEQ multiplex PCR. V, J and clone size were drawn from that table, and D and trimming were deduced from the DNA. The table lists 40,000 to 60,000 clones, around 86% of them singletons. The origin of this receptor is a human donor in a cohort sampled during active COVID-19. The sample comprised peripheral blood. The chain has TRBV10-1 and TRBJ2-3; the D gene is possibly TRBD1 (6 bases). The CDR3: CASSEPPGHHRDTQYF. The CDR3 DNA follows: TGCGCCAGCAGTGAGCCTCCGGGACACCACAGAGATACGCAGTATTTT.